The rows below give T cell receptor beta chains drawn from one sample of a study of blood T cell repertoires in COVID-19. The table came from immunoSEQ multiplex PCR; TCRdb's copy has only in-frame clones and leaves some out. The sample lists around 200,000 clones, over 75% occurring once. Sequenced material: peripheral blood. The receptors stem from a human donor with active or convalescent COVID-19. The donor label of this sample is uncertain. The CDR3 runs from the conserved cysteine through the conserved F or W. D genes are given only for firm matches. Clone size is not always given. Where it is, it says once, few, many or a class for expanded clones.

cdr3_aa: CASSLVTGGFGNTIYF
cdr3_nt: TGTGCCAGCAGCTTAGTGACAGGGGGATTTGGAAACACCATATATTTT
clone_size: once
d_call: TRBD1
j_call: TRBJ1-3
v_call: TRBV7-8

cdr3_aa: CAIRGQGDEQFF
cdr3_nt: TGTGCCATCAGGGGACAGGGGGATGAGCAGTTCTTC
clone_size: .
d_call: TRBD1
j_call: TRBJ2-1
v_call: TRBV10-3

cdr3_aa: CASKEVPGTEAFF
cdr3_nt: TGTGCCAGTAAGGAGGTACCGGGAACTGAAGCTTTCTTT
clone_size: .
d_call: .
j_call: TRBJ1-1
v_call: TRBV19

cdr3_aa: CASSPRSYEQYF
cdr3_nt: TGCGCCAGCAGCCCCCGCTCCTACGAGCAGTACTTC
clone_size: few
d_call: .
j_call: TRBJ2-7
v_call: TRBV5-1

cdr3_aa: CSGQGAEAFF
cdr3_nt: TGCAGCGGACAGGGGGCTGAAGCTTTCTTT
clone_size: .
d_call: TRBD1
j_call: TRBJ1-1
v_call: TRBV29-1

cdr3_aa: CASSPWTGRSFSTF
cdr3_nt: TGTGCCAGCAGCCCCTGGACAGGACGATCTTTTAGCACCTTC
clone_size: .
d_call: TRBD1
j_call: TRBJ1-2
v_call: TRBV13

cdr3_aa: CASSQDLGTGGNSPLHF
cdr3_nt: TGTGCCAGCAGCCAAGATCTTGGGACAGGGGGCAATTCACCCCTCCACTTT
clone_size: .
d_call: TRBD1
j_call: TRBJ1-6
v_call: TRBV14

cdr3_aa: CASSLLAGAGGYEQYF
cdr3_nt: TGTGCCAGCAGCTTACTAGCGGGAGCGGGTGGGTACGAGCAGTACTTC
clone_size: .
d_call: TRBD2
j_call: TRBJ2-7
v_call: TRBV13

cdr3_aa: CAISGGQAVTGELFF
cdr3_nt: TGTGCCATCAGCGGGGGACAGGCGGTCACCGGGGAGCTGTTTTTT
clone_size: .
d_call: TRBD1
j_call: TRBJ2-2
v_call: TRBV10-3

cdr3_aa: CASAGTSGGEVTDTQYF
cdr3_nt: TGTGCCAGCGCCGGGACTAGCGGGGGGGAGGTTACAGATACGCAGTATTTT
clone_size: .
d_call: TRBD2
j_call: TRBJ2-3
v_call: TRBV2

cdr3_aa: CASSITGGYTEAFF
cdr3_nt: TGTGCCAGCAGCATTACAGGGGGATACACTGAAGCTTTCTTT
clone_size: .
d_call: TRBD1
j_call: TRBJ1-1
v_call: TRBV2

cdr3_aa: CASRLESLADYKSYEQYF
cdr3_nt: TGTGCAAGTCGCTTAGAGTCGCTAGCGGATTACAAATCCTACGAGCAGTACTTC
clone_size: .
d_call: .
j_call: TRBJ2-7
v_call: TRBV12-2

cdr3_aa: CASSLGWFRGGAGETQYF
cdr3_nt: TGTGCCAGCAGCTTAGGCTGGTTTCGCGGGGGGGCCGGAGAGACCCAGTACTTC
clone_size: .
d_call: TRBD2
j_call: TRBJ2-5
v_call: TRBV7-2

cdr3_aa: CASKTGPTYEQYF
cdr3_nt: TGTGCCAGCAAAACAGGGCCAACCTACGAGCAGTACTTC
clone_size: .
d_call: .
j_call: TRBJ2-7
v_call: TRBV28

cdr3_aa: CASSQGGAGGEQYF
cdr3_nt: TGTGCCAGCAGCCAAGGTGGGGCAGGGGGCGAGCAGTACTTC
clone_size: .
d_call: TRBD1
j_call: TRBJ2-7
v_call: TRBV3-1/TRBV3-2

cdr3_aa: CAWSATGWTGELFF
cdr3_nt: TGTGCCTGGAGTGCAACGGGTTGGACCGGGGAGCTGTTTTTT
clone_size: .
d_call: .
j_call: TRBJ2-2
v_call: TRBV30

cdr3_aa: CASSETRLAGNTGELFF
cdr3_nt: TGTGCCAGCAGTGAAACCCGACTAGCGGGAAACACCGGGGAGCTGTTTTTT
clone_size: .
d_call: TRBD2
j_call: TRBJ2-2
v_call: TRBV2

cdr3_aa: CSARLRDTQYF
cdr3_nt: TGCAGTGCTAGGTTGAGAGATACGCAGTATTTT
clone_size: .
d_call: .
j_call: TRBJ2-3
v_call: TRBV20-1

cdr3_aa: CASSVLGPTGSYEQYF
cdr3_nt: TGTGCCAGCAGTGTTCTAGGACCTACGGGGTCCTACGAGCAGTACTTC
clone_size: .
d_call: .
j_call: TRBJ2-7
v_call: TRBV2

cdr3_aa: CAWTAVGFTYEQFF
cdr3_nt: TGTGCCTGGACCGCGGTAGGTTTTACGTATGAGCAGTTCTTC
clone_size: .
d_call: .
j_call: TRBJ2-1
v_call: TRBV30

cdr3_aa: CSVYRDGYTF
cdr3_nt: TGCAGCGTTTACAGGGATGGCTACACCTTC
clone_size: .
d_call: .
j_call: TRBJ1-2
v_call: TRBV29-1

cdr3_aa: CSVIGTPGHYGYTF
cdr3_nt: TGCAGCGTGATCGGGACTCCGGGCCACTATGGCTACACCTTC
clone_size: .
d_call: .
j_call: TRBJ1-2
v_call: TRBV29-1

cdr3_aa: CASSFYPLAGGTDTQYF
cdr3_nt: TGCGCCAGCAGCTTCTACCCCCTAGCGGGAGGCACAGATACGCAGTATTTT
clone_size: .
d_call: TRBD2
j_call: TRBJ2-3
v_call: TRBV5-1

cdr3_aa: CASRSSGGSYEQYF
cdr3_nt: TGTGCCAGTAGATCAAGCGGGGGGTCCTACGAGCAGTACTTC
clone_size: once
d_call: TRBD2
j_call: TRBJ2-7
v_call: TRBV6-5

cdr3_aa: CASSFAGGDTGELFF
cdr3_nt: TGCGCCAGCAGCTTTGCGGGGGGAGATACCGGGGAGCTGTTTTTT
clone_size: .
d_call: TRBD2
j_call: TRBJ2-2
v_call: TRBV5-1

cdr3_aa: CASSLIVSYNEQFF
cdr3_nt: TGTGCCAGCAGCCTCATAGTCTCCTACAATGAGCAGTTCTTC
clone_size: .
d_call: .
j_call: TRBJ2-1
v_call: TRBV11-2

cdr3_aa: CATQMKQGGYGYTF
cdr3_nt: TGTGCCACACAGATGAAACAGGGGGGATATGGCTACACCTTC
clone_size: few
d_call: TRBD1
j_call: TRBJ1-2
v_call: TRBV7-9